The T cell receptor (beta chain) under discussion was sequenced for a study of graft-versus-host responses after intestinal transplantation. The data were produced by immunoSEQ multiplex PCR, yet TCRdb's version contains in-frame clones alone and is incomplete. Among about 100,000 clones listed, around nine tenths were seen once. Worth noting for this clone: The antigen is unknown.

Germline V gives CDR1 MDHEN, CDR2 SYDVKM. CDR3 length: 16 amino acids. Trimming took off 7 bases at V and 0 bases at J, with 16 bases between the two ends. The chain recombines TRBV28 with TRBJ2-1, with D hard to call. The starting material was unstimulated CD8+ T cells sorted from spleen or lymph node cells, obtained before intestinal transplant. This clonotype was obtained from a human donor who received an intestinal transplant. In DNA form, the CDR3 reads TGTGCCAGCATTCCCACGGGCCCAGTCTCCTACAATGAGCAGTTCTTC. Amino acids: CASIPTGPVSYNEQFF.